The 20 T cell receptor beta chains given below trace back to one sample, sequenced in a study of blood T cell repertoires in COVID-19. TCRdb keeps only in-frame clones here, not all; method: immunoSEQ multiplex PCR. This repertoire shows 120,000 or so clones, over 75% found once; its top ten account for 25% to 30%. What was sequenced was peripheral blood. Receptor source: an elderly woman with acute or convalescent COVID-19.

The rearrangement joins TRBV19 to TRBJ2-6; possibly TRBD1 for D (6 bases). The CDR3 totals 15 residues. Trimming pared 5 bases from V and 1 base from J, leaving 9 bases between. Per germline, CDR1 LNHDA and CDR2 SQIVND (reference sequence). CDR3 residues: CASSGGQSGANVLTF. In DNA, the CDR3 is TGTGCCAGTAGTGGTGGACAGTCTGGGGCCAACGTCCTGACTTTC.

This clone has more than one count but fewer than ten. The chain couples TRBV5-6 to TRBJ2-1; the match to TRBD2 covers 12 bases. The length of the CDR3 is 14 residues. Looked up from germline, CDR1 is SGHDT and CDR2 is YYEEEE. The junction had 4 bases not matched to a gene; V was cut back by 3 bases and J by 9 bases. The CDR3: CASSSPSGGVEQFF. CDR3 sequence (DNA): TGTGCCAGCAGCTCCCCTAGCGGGGGGGTTGAGCAGTTCTTC. Based on the CDR3 plus reference TRBV5-6 and TRBJ2-1, the full variable domain is DAGVTQSPTHLIKTRGQQVTLRCSPKSGHDTVSWYQQALGQGPQFIFQYYEEEERQRGNFPDRFSGHQFPNYSSELNVNALLLGDSALYLCASSSPSGGVEQFFGPGTRLTVL.

The chain recombines TRBV3-1 (or the pseudogene TRBV3-2) with TRBJ2-2; TRBD1 aligns across 9 bases. Germline loops: CDR1 LGHDT, CDR2 YNNKEL (reference sequence). CDR3 length: 15 residues. The trim removed 4 bases at V and 5 bases at J, leaving 5 bases unmatched. Here the CDR3 reads CASSPGQGWTGELFF. The DNA for the CDR3 is TGTGCCAGCAGCCCGGGACAGGGATGGACCGGGGAGCTGTTTTTT.

This chain uses TRBV24-1 with TRBJ2-1; TRBD1 matches 7 bases. V shed 2 bases and J 4 bases; nucleotides not matched to a gene: 7. The germline V gene has CDR1 KGHDR and CDR2 SFDVKD. This CDR3 region has 16 residues. The CDR3 region has the DNA TGTGCCACCAGTGATTCGACCGGGACAGCTTACAATGAGCAGTTCTTC. This encodes CATSDSTGTAYNEQFF.

V is TRBV19 and J is TRBJ1-5; a possible D gene is TRBD1 (5 bases). The germline V and J ends were trimmed by 4 bases and 2 bases, with 12 bases remaining between them. CDR1 and CDR2 from the germline V gene are LNHDA and SQIVND (reference sequence). There are 15 residues in the CDR3. The chain's CDR3 is CASSRGREGNQPQHF. Written as DNA, the CDR3 is TGTGCCAGTAGTAGGGGCAGGGAGGGCAATCAGCCCCAGCATTTT.

Only one count was recorded for this clone. This chain uses TRBV12-3 or TRBV12-4 with TRBJ2-5; D is perhaps TRBD2 (6 bases). Trimming took 7 bases from V and 5 from J, leaving 8 bases between them. The CDR3 has 11 amino acids. The CDR3 reads CASTAGETQYF. CDR3 DNA sequence: TGTGCCAGCACCGCGGGGGAGACCCAGTACTTC.

Regarding this clone: Other DNA sequences from this sample encode an identical CDR3 as well. The chain has TRBV3-1 (or the pseudogene TRBV3-2) and TRBJ1-2, with TRBD1 matching 9 bases. Germline V gives CDR1 LGHDT, CDR2 YNNKEL (reference sequence). The CDR3 covers 13 residues. The trim removed 5 bases at V and 4 bases at J, leaving 2 bases unmatched. This chain's CDR3 is CASSLGQGYGYTF. For the CDR3, the DNA is TGTGCCAGCAGCTTGGGACAGGGCTATGGCTACACCTTC.

The gene calls are TRBV7-2 and TRBJ1-1; 7 bases map to TRBD1. This CDR3 is built from 15 residues. In germline, CDR1 is SGHTA, CDR2 FQGNSA. J lost 6 bases, V lost 5 bases, and 12 bases had no gene match. The CDR3 DNA reads TGTGCCAGCAGCAACAGGGGCCAGGTGGCGGCTGAAGCTTTCTTT. Its protein product is CASSNRGQVAAEAFF.

The CDR3 sequence is CASSLGPRQFF. In nucleotides, the CDR3 is TGTGCCAGCAGCCTTGGGCCCCGGCAGTTCTTC. This chain uses TRBV14 with TRBJ2-1; D is unclear. V lost 4 bases and J lost 12, with 10 bases in between. The CDR3 consists of 11 residues. Germline lookup yields CDR1 SGHDN and CDR2 FVKESK.

CDR3 amino acids: CASSPGTGGFYGYTF. In DNA, the CDR3 is TGTGCCAGCAGCCCCGGGACAGGCGGCTTCTATGGCTACACCTTC. The V call is TRBV7-2, the J call TRBJ1-2; 8 bases are a match to TRBD1. This CDR3 comprises 15 residues. Per germline, CDR1 SGHTA and CDR2 FQGNSA. V was clipped by 5 bases and J by 4 bases; unmatched bases: 9.

This rearrangement joins TRBV7-3 to TRBJ1-6, with D tentatively TRBD1 (5 bases). Germline V gene data show CDR1 as SGHTA and CDR2 as FQGTGA. V was pared by 3 bases and J by 13 bases, with 13 bases between. This CDR3 is 13 amino acids long. The CDR3, as DNA: TGTGCCAGCAGCTTGCAGGGTGGTGGGCCCCTCCACTTT. Translated: CASSLQGGGPLHF.

The CDR3 coding sequence is TGTGCCAGCAGCACCCTGGGGGGCTACGAGCAGTACTTC. This encodes CASSTLGGYEQYF. The V call is TRBV5-8, the J call TRBJ2-7; the D gene is possibly TRBD2 (6 bases). Deletions cut 4 bases from V and 3 bases from J, with 11 bases between. Germline V gene sequence: CDR1 SGHTS, CDR2 YDEGEE. The CDR3 consists of 13 residues.

The rearrangement uses TRBV4-2 and TRBJ1-1; D not certain. The CDR3 length is 15 residues. The V end lost 0 bases, the J end lost 4 bases, and 12 bases lay between the germline ends. Germline values: CDR1 LGHNA, CDR2 YNFKEQ. The DNA of the CDR3 is TGTGCCAGCAGCCAAGACCGAGGGCGGGTCACTGAAGCTTTCTTT. Encoded protein: CASSQDRGRVTEAFF.

This clone was picked up one time. The rearrangement links TRBV3-1 (or the pseudogene TRBV3-2) to TRBJ2-3; D is perhaps TRBD1 (5 bases). From germline, CDR1 is LGHDT and CDR2 YNNKEL (reference sequence). The V and J ends lost 0 bases and 7 bases respectively, with 8 bases between them. The CDR3 length is 13 residues. Here the CDR3 DNA reads TGTGCCAGCAGCCAAGAAGGGGAACATACGCAGTATTTT. Its protein is CASSQEGEHTQYF.

This chain uses TRBV5-1 with TRBJ2-5; D gene unclear. Trimming took 4 bases from V and 5 from J, leaving 18 bases between them. The germline V gene encodes CDR1 SGHRS and CDR2 YFSETQ. The CDR3 runs to 15 residues. CDR3: CASSRDMGRLETQYF. The CDR3 nucleotides read TGCGCCAGCAGCCGAGACATGGGTCGATTGGAGACCCAGTACTTC.

The chain couples TRBV18 to TRBJ2-7; maybe TRBD1 (5 bases). The germline gives CDR1 KGHSH, CDR2 LQKENI. This CDR3 has 15 amino acids. The V and J ends lost 1 base and 6 bases respectively, with 16 bases between them. Here the CDR3 reads CASSPQSGIQSEQYF. CDR3 sequence (DNA): TGTGCCAGCTCACCACAGTCAGGGATTCAGTCCGAGCAGTACTTC.

The chain has TRBV6-2 or TRBV6-3 and TRBJ2-3; 12 bases are shared with TRBD2. The trim removed 8 bases at V and 2 bases at J, leaving 5 bases unmatched. The germline CDR1 and CDR2 sequences are MNHEY and SVGEGT. This CDR3 is 15 amino acids long. The CDR3 spells CASGRTSGVTDTQYF. DNA for the CDR3: TGTGCCAGCGGCCGGACTAGCGGGGTCACAGATACGCAGTATTTT.

V and J are TRBV7-8 and TRBJ1-5; TRBD1 matches at 10 bases. V gave up 5 bases and J gave up 4 bases; unmatched junction bases: 8. CDR1 is SGHVS, CDR2 FQNEAQ, per germline. The CDR3 is 16 residues long. The CDR3 loop is CASSHDRDRGNQPQHF. For the CDR3, the DNA is TGTGCCAGCAGCCACGACCGGGACAGGGGAAATCAGCCCCAGCATTTT. The variable domain in full, completed from reference TRBV7-8 and TRBJ1-5, reads GAGVSQSPRYKVAKRGQDVALRCDPISGHVSLFWYQQALGQGPEFLTYFQNEAQLDKSGLPSDRFFAERPEGSVSTLKIQRTQQEDSAVYLCASSHDRDRGNQPQHFGDGTRLSIL.

This clone was seen only once. The rearrangement joins TRBV19 to TRBJ2-3, with 10 positions matching TRBD2. The CDR3 is 13 amino acids. J was trimmed by 5 bases and V by 9 bases; bases with no gene match: 5. Germline V gene lookup returns CDR1 LNHDA and CDR2 SQIVND (reference sequence). The CDR3 here is CASGTSVEDTQYF. The CDR3 DNA follows: TGTGCCAGCGGGACTAGCGTGGAAGATACGCAGTATTTT.

CDR3 sequence: CASSLAGQDSDYTF. DNA of the CDR3: TGCGCCAGCAGCTTGGCGGGACAGGACTCCGACTACACCTTC. The rearrangement joins TRBV5-1 to TRBJ1-2, with 8 bases fitting TRBD1. Germline values: CDR1 SGHRS, CDR2 YFSETQ. CDR3 length equals 14 residues. With 0 bases clipped from V and 10 bases from J, the junction kept 8 bases outside the gene matches.